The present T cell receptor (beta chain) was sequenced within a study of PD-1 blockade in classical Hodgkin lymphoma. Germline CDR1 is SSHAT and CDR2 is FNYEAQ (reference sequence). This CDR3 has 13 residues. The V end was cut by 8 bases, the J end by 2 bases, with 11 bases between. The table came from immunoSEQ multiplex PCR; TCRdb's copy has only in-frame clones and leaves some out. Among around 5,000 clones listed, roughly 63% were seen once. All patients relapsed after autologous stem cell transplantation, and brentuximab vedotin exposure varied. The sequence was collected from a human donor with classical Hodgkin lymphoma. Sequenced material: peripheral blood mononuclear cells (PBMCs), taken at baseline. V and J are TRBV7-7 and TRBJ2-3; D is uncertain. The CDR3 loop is CASSSDVTDTQYF. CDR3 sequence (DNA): TGTGCCAGCTCGTCGGATGTCACAGATACGCAGTATTTT.